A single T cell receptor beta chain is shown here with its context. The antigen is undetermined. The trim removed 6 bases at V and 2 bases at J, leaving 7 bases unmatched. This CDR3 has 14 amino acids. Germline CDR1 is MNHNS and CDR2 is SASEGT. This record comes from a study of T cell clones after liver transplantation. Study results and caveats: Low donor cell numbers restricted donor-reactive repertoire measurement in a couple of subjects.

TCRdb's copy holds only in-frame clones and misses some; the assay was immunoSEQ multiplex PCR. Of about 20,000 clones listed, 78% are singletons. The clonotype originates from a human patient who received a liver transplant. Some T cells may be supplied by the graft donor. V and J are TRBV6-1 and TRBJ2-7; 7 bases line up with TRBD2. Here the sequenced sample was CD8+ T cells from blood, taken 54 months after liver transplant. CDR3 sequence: CASRQAGPPYEQYF. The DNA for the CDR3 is TGTGCCAGCAGACAAGCGGGGCCGCCCTACGAGCAGTACTTC.